Sequencing of this T cell receptor beta chain was carried out in a study of blood T cells in healthy people across ages. This CDR3 contains 13 residues. CDR1 and CDR2 (germline): DFQATT, SNEGSKA (reference sequence). J was trimmed by 7 bases and V by 5 bases; bases with no gene match: 5. The second PCR ran about 6 to 12 cycles with a sample-barcoded 5' primer and J-beta primers. Each cDNA molecule, via a template-switch adaptor with 12 random nucleotides, was tagged. TCRdb fed the 5' RACE reads into MiXCR, producing one record per CDR3 protein. Of about 620,000 distinct CDR3 sequences listed, around 21% are singletons.

The sample taken for sequencing was blood. The TCR comes from a man aged 70 or older in good health. The chain couples TRBV20-1 to TRBJ2-1; 10 bases fit TRBD1. The CDR3 bases are TGCAGTGCTCGACAGGGGGCGCAGAATGAGCAGTTCTTC. Translated: CSARQGAQNEQFF.